Shown below are 26 T cell receptor beta chains from a single sample sequenced in a study of OX40 agonist ivuxolimab in advanced cancers. Produced via immunoSEQ multiplex PCR; TCRdb's table is partial and in-frame only. Of roughly 70,000 clones in the sample, approximately 81% were seen once. The material was CD4+ or CD8+ T cells sorted from blood, obtained in a trial of the OX40 agonist ivuxolimab. These receptors came from an adult with an advanced solid tumor such as melanoma, head and neck, liver or kidney cancer.

This rearrangement joins TRBV7-3 to TRBJ1-6; a weak D match, TRBD1 (5 bases). V shed 5 bases and J shed 8 bases, with 13 bases lying between them. Germline V CDR1 and CDR2: SGHTA, FQGTGA. This CDR3 comprises 14 residues. The CDR3 sequence is CASSLGHEDSPLHF. In DNA form, the CDR3 reads TGTGCCAGCAGCCTTGGACACGAGGATTCACCCCTCCACTTT. The full variable domain, in which reference TRBV7-3 and TRBJ1-6 provide the parts outside the CDR3, is GAGVSQTPSNKVTEKGKYVELRCDPISGHTALYWYRQSLGQGPEFLIYFQGTGAADDSGLPNDRFFAVRPEGSVSTLKIQRTERGDSAVYLCASSLGHEDSPLHFGNGTRLTVT.

This chain uses TRBV18 with TRBJ2-3, with TRBD1 as a possible D gene (5 bases). The CDR3 contains 13 residues. CDR1 KGHSH and CDR2 LQKENI come from the germline V gene. V lost 5 bases and J 5 bases, leaving 11 bases between the germline ends. This CDR3 is CASSAVGRDTQYF. CDR3 nucleotide sequence: TGTGCCAGCTCAGCGGTGGGGCGAGATACGCAGTATTTT.

This rearrangement joins TRBV5-1 to TRBJ1-4; possibly TRBD1 for D (6 bases). Looked up from germline, CDR1 is SGHRS and CDR2 is YFSETQ. V was pared by 6 bases and J by 2 bases, with 14 bases between. CDR3 size: 15 residues. The CDR3 DNA is TGCGCCAGCAAGAGGTCAACAGGGACTAATGAAAAACTGTTTTTT. Translating gives CASKRSTGTNEKLFF.

The chain links TRBV4-3 to TRBJ2-3; TRBD1 is a possible D gene (5 bases). The CDR3 has 18 amino acids. Germline-derived CDR1 and CDR2 are LGHNA and YSLEER. The V end was cut by 1 base, the J end by 1 base, with 18 bases between. Here the CDR3 reads CASSQGGALPFRTDTQYF. The CDR3, as DNA: TGCGCCAGCAGCCAAGGTGGGGCACTTCCCTTTCGCACAGATACGCAGTATTTT.

The chain combines TRBV6-5 with TRBJ1-2, with D possibly being TRBD1 (5 bases). The CDR3 is made up of 13 amino acids. From germline, CDR1 is MNHEY and CDR2 SVGAGI. Trimming pared 0 bases from V and 6 bases from J, leaving 8 bases between. CDR3 in amino acids: CASSYSGENGYTF. The CDR3 DNA follows: TGTGCCAGCAGTTACTCGGGGGAAAATGGCTACACCTTC.

V and J are TRBV18 and TRBJ2-7, with 9 nucleotides matching TRBD2. The ends lost 1 base at V and 2 bases at J; junction bases unmatched: 3. CDR3 size: 15 residues. Germline V gene lookup returns CDR1 KGHSH and CDR2 LQKENI. CDR3 nucleotides: TGTGCCAGCTCACCACAGCTAGCGGGGACCTACGAGCAGTACTTC. It codes for CASSPQLAGTYEQYF.

The chain employs TRBV6-1 and TRBJ2-1, with 9 bases aligning to TRBD2. J gave up 8 bases and V 6 bases, and 8 bases lay outside the gene matches. CDR3 length: 14 residues. Germline V gives CDR1 MNHNS, CDR2 SASEGT. In nucleotides, the CDR3 is TGTGCCAGCAGGCCGGGACTAGCCGTGCATGAGCAGTTCTTC. Translated, it gives CASRPGLAVHEQFF.

The chain uses TRBV7-9 and TRBJ1-5, with D possibly matching TRBD1 (6 bases). CDR1 is SEHNR, CDR2 FQNEAQ, per germline (reference sequence). CDR3 length: 14 amino acids. V was pared by 2 bases and J by 6 bases, with 11 bases between. The CDR3 here is CASSLMGGGQPQHF. The CDR3 bases are TGTGCCAGCAGCTTAATGGGGGGCGGTCAGCCCCAGCATTTT.

V gene TRBV10-1 combines with J gene TRBJ2-7, with TRBD1 as a possible D gene (6 bases). V lost 4 bases to trimming and J lost 0 bases, with 19 bases between them. Germline V gives CDR1 WNHNN, CDR2 SYGVQD (reference sequence). The length of the CDR3 is 17 residues. Here the CDR3 DNA reads TGCGCCAGCAGTGTAGAGGGGACAAATACTCGCTCCTACGAGCAGTACTTC. Protein: CASSVEGTNTRSYEQYF.

This clone was detected a few times. This sequence joins TRBV7-3 and TRBJ2-1; the D is unclear. CDR3 length: 16 residues. Deletions cut 5 bases from V and 4 bases from J, with 18 bases between. The germline V gene encodes CDR1 SGHTA and CDR2 FQGTGA. For the CDR3, the DNA is TGTGCCAGCAGCCCAAACCCCCCCGGACCGTACAATGAGCAGTTCTTC. Translating it yields CASSPNPPGPYNEQFF.

This clone occurred once. The chain recombines TRBV29-1 with TRBJ2-5, with D perhaps matching TRBD1 (6 bases). Germline CDR1 is SQVTM and CDR2 is ANQGSEA. V was shortened by 1 base and J by 5 bases, with 11 bases between the two germline ends. This CDR3 spans 13 amino acids. As DNA, the CDR3 is TGCAGCGTTGAAGGCAGGGGTAGGGAGACCCAGTACTTC. It specifies CSVEGRGRETQYF.

The chain recombines TRBV28 with TRBJ2-4; D ambiguous. This CDR3 has 15 amino acids. Per germline, CDR1 MDHEN and CDR2 SYDVKM. The ends were cut back, 2 bases at V and 0 bases at J, with 8 bases in the middle. The CDR3 DNA reads as TGTGCCAGCAGTTTAGTCGGAATAGCCAAAAACATTCAGTACTTC. Amino acid sequence: CASSLVGIAKNIQYF.

This sequence joins TRBV5-6 and TRBJ2-7; 10 positions match TRBD1. This CDR3 region has 15 residues. CDR1 SGHDT and CDR2 YYEEEE come from the germline V gene. J lost 5 bases, V lost 2 bases, and 7 bases had no gene match. The DNA for the CDR3 is TGTGCCAGCAGCTTTAAGGGGACAGGGGTCCACGAGCAGTACTTC. Amino acid sequence: CASSFKGTGVHEQYF.

J is TRBJ1-6 and V is TRBV6-1; TRBD1 is a possible D gene (5 bases). Trimming took 6 bases from V and 6 from J, leaving 15 bases between them. From germline, CDR1 is MNHNS and CDR2 SASEGT. This CDR3 is built from 15 residues. CDR3 sequence reads: CASRGLTAGNSPLHF. The DNA for the CDR3 is TGTGCCAGCAGGGGACTGACAGCGGGTAATTCACCCCTCCACTTT.

This chain links TRBV2 with TRBJ2-3; D is perhaps TRBD2 (5 bases). CDR1 SNHLY and CDR2 FYNNEI come from the germline V gene. CDR3 size: 13 residues. The ends were cut back, 4 bases at V and 4 bases at J, with 9 bases in the middle. The CDR3 loop is CASSGGYADTQYF. The CDR3 nucleotides read TGTGCCAGCAGTGGAGGGTATGCAGATACGCAGTATTTT.

The chain has TRBV7-2 and TRBJ2-5; 13 bases are shared with TRBD2. This CDR3 is built from 17 residues. Germline values: CDR1 SGHTA, CDR2 FQGNSA. Unmatched junction bases numbered 10, after V lost 5 bases and J lost 4 bases. This chain's CDR3 is CASSPRTSGSSIETQYF. Written as DNA, the CDR3 is TGTGCCAGCAGCCCCAGGACTAGCGGGAGTAGTATAGAGACCCAGTACTTC.

The chain carries TRBV27 and TRBJ2-2, with a weak D call TRBD1 (6 bases). There are 15 residues in the CDR3. CDR1 is MNHEY and CDR2 is SMNVEV in the germline V gene (reference sequence). Trimming took 1 base from V and 7 from J, leaving 13 bases between them. CDR3 amino acids: CASSLLAGEYGELFF. In DNA, the CDR3 is TGTGCCAGCAGTTTATTGGCAGGGGAATACGGGGAGCTGTTTTTT.

V usage is TRBV2 and J usage is TRBJ1-3; D remains unclear. This CDR3 is 13 amino acids long. Germline values: CDR1 SNHLY, CDR2 FYNNEI. V was trimmed by 6 bases and J by 4 bases, leaving 10 bases between them. The CDR3 reads CASSATYGNTIYF. CDR3 sequence (DNA): TGTGCCAGCAGCGCGACTTACGGAAACACCATATATTTT. Together with reference TRBV2 and TRBJ1-3, the CDR3 gives the full variable domain: EPEVTQTPSHQVTQMGQEVILRCVPISNHLYFYWYRQILGQKVEFLVSFYNNEISEKSEIFDDQFSVERPDGSNFTLKIRSTKLEDSAMYFCASSATYGNTIYFGEGSWLTVV.

The DNA of the CDR3 is TGTGCCTGGAGTGACCTAGGGTGGGGAAACACCATATATTTT. Protein product: CAWSDLGWGNTIYF. The chain employs TRBV30 and TRBJ1-3, with D unclear. In germline, CDR1 is GTSNPN, CDR2 SVGIG (reference sequence). This CDR3 comprises 14 residues. Trimming cost V 1 base and J 4 bases, with 11 bases left between them.

The rearrangement joins TRBV18 to TRBJ2-7, with 9 nucleotides matching TRBD1. J gave up 2 bases and V 4 bases, and 6 bases lay outside the gene matches. The CDR3 spans 15 residues. Germline V gene data show CDR1 as KGHSH and CDR2 as LQKENI. The CDR3 region is CASSRGTGPPYEQYF. The CDR3 nucleotides are TGTGCCAGCTCACGCGGGACAGGGCCACCCTACGAGCAGTACTTC.

The chain joins TRBV4-1 to TRBJ2-5, with D possibly matching TRBD1 (6 bases). V was cut by 4 bases and J by 1 base, with 13 bases left in between. This CDR3 comprises 15 residues. CDR1 MGHRA and CDR2 YSYEKL come from the germline V gene. The CDR3 DNA follows: TGCGCCAGCAGCCCGAATAGGGACATCCAAGAGACCCAGTACTTC. This gives the protein CASSPNRDIQETQYF.

The chain recombines TRBV4-2 with TRBJ2-7, with no clear D. CDR1 and CDR2 from the germline V gene are LGHNA and YNFKEQ. The CDR3 sequence is 15 residues long. Between the trimmed V and J ends, which lost 1 base and 0 bases, there was a span of 10 bases. CDR3 protein: CASSQVGDSSYEQYF. The CDR3 DNA reads as TGTGCCAGCAGCCAAGTGGGCGATTCCTCCTACGAGCAGTACTTC.

V and J are TRBV7-8 and TRBJ2-4; 8 bases map to TRBD1. The germline V gene has CDR1 SGHVS and CDR2 FQNEAQ. V trimming: 5 bases; J trimming: 6 bases; junction bases outside the gene matches: 0. This CDR3 region has 12 residues. This CDR3 is CASSDRGNIQYF. CDR3 DNA: TGTGCCAGCAGCGACAGGGGAAACATTCAGTACTTC.

V and J are TRBV5-1 and TRBJ1-6, with D maybe TRBD1 (5 bases). The germline V gene encodes CDR1 SGHRS and CDR2 YFSETQ. The CDR3 totals 14 residues. The V end lost 0 bases, the J end lost 8 bases, and 9 bases lay between the germline ends. The DNA for the CDR3 is TGCGCCAGCAGCTTGGAGGGGACCGATTCACCCCTCCACTTT. Protein product: CASSLEGTDSPLHF.

This clone was observed a single time. The gene calls are TRBV7-3 and TRBJ2-2, with 10 positions matching TRBD2. CDR1 is SGHTA and CDR2 is FQGTGA in the germline V gene. This CDR3 contains 16 residues. With V trimmed by 5 bases and J by 2 bases, 5 bases remained unmatched. CDR3 protein: CASSPLAGPNTGELFF. The CDR3 coding sequence is TGTGCCAGCAGCCCACTAGCGGGACCCAACACCGGGGAGCTGTTTTTT.

This sequence joins TRBV18 and TRBJ2-7; D tentatively reads TRBD1 or TRBD2 (5 bases each). Looked up from germline, CDR1 is KGHSH and CDR2 is LQKENI. Deletions cut 6 bases from V and 2 bases from J, with 20 bases between. This CDR3 spans 16 amino acids. The chain's CDR3 is CASSLNPPGPPYEQYF. CDR3 coding DNA: TGTGCCAGCTCTTTAAACCCTCCGGGACCTCCCTACGAGCAGTACTTC.